This T cell receptor beta chain was captured in a study of monozygotic twins with inflammatory bowel disease. As concerns this clonotype: As yet, its antigen is unknown.

The CDR3 extends over 15 amino acids. Germline assignment: CDR1 LNHDA and CDR2 SQIVND (reference sequence). General study points: IBD patients share fewer clonotypes with other people than healthy twins do, especially with disease activity.

From the 5' RACE reads, TCRdb lists one entry per CDR3 protein and no DNA. The sample holds roughly 150,000 distinct CDR3 sequences. The rearrangement joins TRBV19 to TRBJ2-7; TCRdb outputs TRBD2, but without DNA this stays unchecked. The TCR was taken from a human donor with ulcerative colitis or Crohn's disease, or a healthy co-twin of an affected twin (not recorded which). The sample taken for sequencing was blood. The CDR3 loop is CASSIRAENSYEQYF.